The source of this T cell receptor beta chain is a study of cytomegalovirus exposure and HLA in healthy donors. The study, taken as a whole, reports: It was 164 TCR beta chains that were listed as cytomegalovirus-associated. It was in a later analysis that TCR association rates were seen to vary by HLA locus, highest for DRB1 and lowest for HLA-C. Earlier analysis found most TCR beta V segments productive about 87% or about 30% of the time.

In this sample, this clone turned up a few times. The target antigen is unknown. A multiplex PCR was run with 60 Vbeta primers and 13 Jbeta primers. Data came from immunoSEQ multiplex PCR; TCRdb stores just in-frame clones and leaves some out. This sample has roughly 80,000 clones, with roughly 76% found just once. The clonotype was recovered from a woman under 40 in good health and CMV-seronegative. Sequenced input: PBMCs.

In DNA, the CDR3 is TGTGCCAGCTCACCGAAGACAGCTAGCACAGATACGCAGTATTTT. It codes for CASSPKTASTDTQYF. The rearrangement joins TRBV18 to TRBJ2-3, with D tentatively TRBD1 (5 bases). Trimming left V 3 bases short and J 0 bases short, with 10 bases between. This CDR3 contains 15 residues. Germline lookup yields CDR1 KGHSH and CDR2 LQKENI.